This entry concerns a single T cell receptor (beta chain). Data came from immunoSEQ multiplex PCR; TCRdb stores just in-frame clones and leaves some out. The sample lists 77,000 or so clones; 65% to 90% were seen once. The sample originates from a study of blood T cell repertoires in COVID-19. This CDR3 is built from 13 residues. Between the trimmed V and J ends, which lost 1 base and 11 bases, there was a span of 9 bases. Germline assignment: CDR1 SEHNR and CDR2 FQNEAQ (reference sequence). The sample consisted of peripheral blood. The receptor was derived from a woman aged 60-70 years with acute or convalescent COVID-19. The rearrangement links TRBV7-9 to TRBJ1-6; D is ambiguous. The CDR3 DNA follows: TGTGCCAGCAGCTTAGAAGGGAGAACACCCCTCCACTTT. The encoded protein is CASSLEGRTPLHF.